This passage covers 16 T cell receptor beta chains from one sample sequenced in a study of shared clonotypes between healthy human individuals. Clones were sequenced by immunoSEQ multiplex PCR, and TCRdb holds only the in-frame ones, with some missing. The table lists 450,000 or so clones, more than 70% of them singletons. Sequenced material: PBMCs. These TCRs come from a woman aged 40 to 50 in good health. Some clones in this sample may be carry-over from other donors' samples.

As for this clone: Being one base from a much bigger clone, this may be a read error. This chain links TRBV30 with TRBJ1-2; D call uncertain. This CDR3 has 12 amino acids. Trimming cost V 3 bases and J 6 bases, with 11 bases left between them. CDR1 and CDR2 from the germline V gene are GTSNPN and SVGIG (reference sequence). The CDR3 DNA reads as TGTGCCTGGAGCGGCGCGAGCGATGGCTACACCTTC. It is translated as CAWSGASDGYTF. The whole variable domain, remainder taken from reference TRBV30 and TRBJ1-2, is SQTIHQWPATLVQPVGSPLSLECTVEGTSNPNLYWYRQAAGRGLQLLFYSVGIGQISSEVPQNLSASRPQDRQFILSSKKLLLSDSGFYLCAWSGASDGYTFGSGTRLTVV.

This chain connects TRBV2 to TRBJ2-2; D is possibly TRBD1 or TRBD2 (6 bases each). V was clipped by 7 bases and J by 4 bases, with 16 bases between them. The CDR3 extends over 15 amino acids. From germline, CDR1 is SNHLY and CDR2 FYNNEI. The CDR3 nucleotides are TGTGCCAGCACCGGTTTAAGGGGGGCCACCGGGGAGCTGTTTTTT. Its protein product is CASTGLRGATGELFF.

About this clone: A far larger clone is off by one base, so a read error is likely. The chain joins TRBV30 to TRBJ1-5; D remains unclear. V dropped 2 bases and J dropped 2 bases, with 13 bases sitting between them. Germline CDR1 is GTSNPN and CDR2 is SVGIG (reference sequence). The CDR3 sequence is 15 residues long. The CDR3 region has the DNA TGTGCCTGGAGTCGAGGAATTGGTGGCAATCAGCCCCAGCATTTT. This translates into CAWSRGIGGNQPQHF.

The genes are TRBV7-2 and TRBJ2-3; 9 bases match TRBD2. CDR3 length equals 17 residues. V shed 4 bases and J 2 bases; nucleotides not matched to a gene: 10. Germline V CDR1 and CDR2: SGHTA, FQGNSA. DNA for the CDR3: TGTGCCAGCAGCTCCCCGAAGGTAGCGGGGGACACAGATACGCAGTATTTT. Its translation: CASSSPKVAGDTDTQYF.

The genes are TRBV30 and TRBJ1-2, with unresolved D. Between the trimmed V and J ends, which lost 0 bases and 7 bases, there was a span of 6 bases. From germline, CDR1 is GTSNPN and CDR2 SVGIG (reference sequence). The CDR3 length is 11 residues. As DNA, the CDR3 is TGTGCCTGGAGTGTACTTGCTGGCTACACCTTC. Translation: CAWSVLAGYTF.

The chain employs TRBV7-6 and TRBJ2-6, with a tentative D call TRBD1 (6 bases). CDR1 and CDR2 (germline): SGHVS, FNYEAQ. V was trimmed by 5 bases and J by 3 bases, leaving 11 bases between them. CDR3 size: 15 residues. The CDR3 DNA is TGTGCCAGCAGCCAGGACAGTTTTGGGGCCAACGTCCTGACTTTC. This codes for CASSQDSFGANVLTF. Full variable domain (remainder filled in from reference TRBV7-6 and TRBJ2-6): GAGVSQSPRYKVTKRGQDVALRCDPISGHVSLYWYRQALGQGPEFLTYFNYEAQQDKSGLPNDRFSAERPEGSISTLTIQRTEQRDSAMYRCASSQDSFGANVLTFGAGSRLTVL.

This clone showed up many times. The CDR3 coding sequence is TGTGCCAGCTCACTGTCTAGCGGGATAACTGAGACCCAGTACTTC. Translation gives CASSLSSGITETQYF. The rearrangement links TRBV18 to TRBJ2-5; 9 bases fit TRBD2. V was pared by 4 bases and J by 5 bases, with 8 bases of the junction left unmatched. The V gene's germline CDR1 is KGHSH and CDR2 LQKENI. This CDR3 comprises 15 residues. The whole variable domain, filled in from reference TRBV18 and TRBJ2-5, reads NAGVMQNPRHLVRRRGQEARLRCSPMKGHSHVYWYRQLPEEGLKFMVYLQKENIIDESGMPKERFSAEFPKEGPSILRIQQVVRGDSAAYFCASSLSSGITETQYFGPGTRLLVL.

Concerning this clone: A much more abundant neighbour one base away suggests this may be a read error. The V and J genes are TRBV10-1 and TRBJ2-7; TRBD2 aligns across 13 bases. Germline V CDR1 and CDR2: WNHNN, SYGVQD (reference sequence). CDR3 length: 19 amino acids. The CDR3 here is CASGEERTSGRKIRNEQYF. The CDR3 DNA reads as TGCGCCAGCGGTGAGGAGAGGACTAGCGGGAGAAAAATCCGGAACGAGCAGTACTTC.

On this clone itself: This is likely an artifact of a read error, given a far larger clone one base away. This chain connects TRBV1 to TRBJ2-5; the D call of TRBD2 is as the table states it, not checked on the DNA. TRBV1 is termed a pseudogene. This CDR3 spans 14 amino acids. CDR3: CTPPSGSGRETQYF. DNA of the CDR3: TGCACTCCTCCTAGCGGGAGCGGGAGAGAGACCCAGTACTTC.

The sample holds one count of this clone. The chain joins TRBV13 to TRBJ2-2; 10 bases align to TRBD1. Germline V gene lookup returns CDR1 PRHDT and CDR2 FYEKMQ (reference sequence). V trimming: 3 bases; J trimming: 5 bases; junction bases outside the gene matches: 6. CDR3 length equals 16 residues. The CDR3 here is CASSFAGTGETGELFF. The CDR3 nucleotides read TGTGCCAGCAGCTTCGCCGGGACAGGGGAGACCGGGGAGCTGTTTTTT.

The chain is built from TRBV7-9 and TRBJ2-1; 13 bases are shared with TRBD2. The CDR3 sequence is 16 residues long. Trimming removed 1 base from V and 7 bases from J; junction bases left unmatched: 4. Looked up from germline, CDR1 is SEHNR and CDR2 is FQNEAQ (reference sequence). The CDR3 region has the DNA TGTGCCAGCAGCTTAGTCTCGGGACTAGCGGGGAATGAGCAGTTCTTC. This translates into CASSLVSGLAGNEQFF.

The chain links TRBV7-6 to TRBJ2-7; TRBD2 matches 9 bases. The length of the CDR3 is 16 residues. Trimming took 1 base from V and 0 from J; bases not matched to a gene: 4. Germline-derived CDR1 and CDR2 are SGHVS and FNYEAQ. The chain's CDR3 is CASSLGLAANSYEQYF. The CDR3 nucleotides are TGTGCCAGCAGCTTAGGACTAGCGGCCAACTCCTACGAGCAGTACTTC.

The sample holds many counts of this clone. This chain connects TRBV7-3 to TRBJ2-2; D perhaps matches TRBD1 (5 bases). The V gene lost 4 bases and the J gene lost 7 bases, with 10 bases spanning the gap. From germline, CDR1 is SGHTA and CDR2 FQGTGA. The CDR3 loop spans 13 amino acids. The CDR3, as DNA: TGTGCCAGCAGCTACCAGGGCGACGGGGAGCTGTTTTTT. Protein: CASSYQGDGELFF.

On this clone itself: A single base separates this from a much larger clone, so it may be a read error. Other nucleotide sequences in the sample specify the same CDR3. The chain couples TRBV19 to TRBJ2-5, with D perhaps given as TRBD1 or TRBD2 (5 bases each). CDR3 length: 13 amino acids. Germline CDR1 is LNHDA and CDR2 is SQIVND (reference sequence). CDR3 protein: CASSSRDRETQYF. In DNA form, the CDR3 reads TGTGCCAGCAGTAGCAGGGACCGGGAGACCCAGTACTTC.

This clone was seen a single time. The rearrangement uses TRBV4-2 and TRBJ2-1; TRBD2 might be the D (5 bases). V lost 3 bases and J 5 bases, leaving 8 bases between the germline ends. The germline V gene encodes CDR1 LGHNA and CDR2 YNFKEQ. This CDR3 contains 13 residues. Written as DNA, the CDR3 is TGTGCCAGCAGCCAGGACTCAAACAATGAGCAGTTCTTC. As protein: CASSQDSNNEQFF.

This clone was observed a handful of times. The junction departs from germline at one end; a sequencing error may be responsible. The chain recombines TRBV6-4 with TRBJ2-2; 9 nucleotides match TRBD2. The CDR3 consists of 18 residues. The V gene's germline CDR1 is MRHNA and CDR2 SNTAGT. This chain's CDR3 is CASSYSGPSGDPTGELFF. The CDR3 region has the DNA TGTGCCAGCAGTTACTCTGGTCCTAGCGGGGACCCCACCGGGGAGCTGTTTTTT.